This T cell receptor (beta chain) appears in the sequencing data of a study of blood T cell repertoires in COVID-19. CDR1 is SNHLY, CDR2 FYNNEI, per germline. This CDR3 contains 14 residues. Unmatched junction bases numbered 0, after V lost 1 base and J lost 3 bases. As handled by the study authors: Estimated nucleated cell counts came from reference gene primer amplification. The data were produced by immunoSEQ multiplex PCR, yet TCRdb's version contains in-frame clones alone and is incomplete. The V and J calls and clone size come from that table; D and trimming were worked out from the DNA. The repertoire has 110,000 or so clones, 85% to 90% of them found once; the top ten carry around 4.1%.

The chain is built from TRBV2 and TRBJ2-7; 10 nucleotides match TRBD1. This receptor was taken from a man aged 50-60 years with acute or convalescent COVID-19. Sequencing was performed on peripheral blood. CDR3 sequence: CASSEGDRGYEQYF. DNA for the CDR3: TGTGCCAGCAGTGAAGGGGACAGGGGCTACGAGCAGTACTTC.